This TCR beta chain was sequenced in a study of T cell changes during pregnancy in multiple sclerosis. In germline, CDR1 is ENHRY, CDR2 SYGVKD. The CDR3 is made up of 13 amino acids. Trimming cost V 3 bases and J 4 bases, with 7 bases left between them. Method: immunoSEQ multiplex PCR; TCRdb's copy keeps in-frame clones and lacks some. The repertoire holds over 15,000 clones, about 83% seen once, with less than 12% in the top ten. Sequencing was performed on CD8+ T cells from peripheral blood mononuclear cells, taken in the second trimester of pregnancy. The sequence was collected from a female donor in good health, enrolled as a control in a pregnancy study. This chain connects TRBV10-3 to TRBJ2-1; the D is unclear. CDR3 amino acids: CAISETAYNEQFF. The DNA of the CDR3 is TGTGCCATCAGTGAAACAGCTTACAATGAGCAGTTCTTC.